These 20 T cell receptor beta chains share one sample of origin, sequenced in a study of blood T cell repertoires in COVID-19. Repertoires were generated with immunoSEQ multiplex PCR, while TCRdb's copy carries only in-frame clones and drops some. This sample carries around 88,000 clones, around 80% of them seen once, and the ten largest clones take 8% to 9%. Material for sequencing was peripheral blood. The receptors here all came from a man aged 50 or older who had recovered from COVID-19.

The chain has TRBV5-1 and TRBJ2-3; 10 bases match TRBD1. CDR1 SGHRS and CDR2 YFSETQ come from the germline V gene. V lost 3 bases and J lost 4; bases outside the gene matches: 8. This CDR3 region has 16 residues. In DNA, the CDR3 is TGCGCCAGCAGCTCGACCGACAGGGGGCTATCAGATACGCAGTATTTT. Its protein product is CASSSTDRGLSDTQYF.

This chain links TRBV27 with TRBJ2-1; possibly TRBD1 for D (6 bases). The CDR3 contains 15 residues. The germline V and J ends were trimmed by 6 bases and 6 bases, with 18 bases remaining between them. Germline V gene lookup returns CDR1 MNHEY and CDR2 SMNVEV (reference sequence). The CDR3 is CASSHDNRVGNEQFF. CDR3 in DNA: TGTGCCAGCAGCCATGACAACAGGGTAGGCAATGAGCAGTTCTTC.

This clone was seen a few times. Other DNA sequences in the sample encode the same CDR3. In DNA form, the CDR3 reads TGTGCCAGTAGTACCGGGACAGGGAGCTATGGCTACACCTTC. The encoded protein is CASSTGTGSYGYTF. This rearrangement joins TRBV19 to TRBJ1-2, with 9 bases identical to TRBD1. CDR1 LNHDA and CDR2 SQIVND come from the germline V gene (reference sequence). The junction had 4 bases not matched to a gene; V was cut back by 4 bases and J by 4 bases. The CDR3 contains 14 residues.

The chain links TRBV2 to TRBJ2-1, with D possibly TRBD2 on 6 matching bases. CDR1 SNHLY and CDR2 FYNNEI come from the germline V gene. V was pared by 4 bases and J by 4 bases, with 11 bases between. The CDR3 extends over 14 amino acids. The CDR3 nucleotides read TGTGCCAGCAGTGCGGGCGGGGAGTACAATGAGCAGTTCTTC. This gives the protein CASSAGGEYNEQFF.

This chain uses TRBV3-1 (or the pseudogene TRBV3-2) with TRBJ2-3, with D perhaps matching TRBD1 (6 bases). Trimming cost V 0 bases and J 0 bases, with 13 bases left between them. The CDR3 extends over 17 amino acids. In germline, CDR1 is LGHDT, CDR2 YNNKEL (reference sequence). CDR3 nucleotide sequence: TGTGCCAGCAGCCAAGATGGACAGCCCTCGAGCACAGATACGCAGTATTTT. It specifies CASSQDGQPSSTDTQYF.

This sequence joins TRBV25-1 and TRBJ1-2; 8 nucleotides align to TRBD1. The germline gives CDR1 MGHDK, CDR2 SYGVNS. V shed 4 bases and J 4 bases; nucleotides not matched to a gene: 8. CDR3 length equals 15 residues. CDR3 residues: CASSGRTGRSYGYTF. In DNA form, the CDR3 reads TGTGCCAGCAGTGGCAGGACAGGGAGGAGCTATGGCTACACCTTC.

V usage is TRBV5-1 and J usage is TRBJ2-7; D perhaps matches TRBD2 (5 bases). CDR1 and CDR2 from the germline V gene are SGHRS and YFSETQ. The length of the CDR3 is 15 residues. Trimming left V 1 base short and J 0 bases short, with 11 bases between. The CDR3 coding sequence is TGCGCCAGCAGCTTGCGGGGTAGCAGCTCCTACGAGCAGTACTTC. Protein product: CASSLRGSSSYEQYF.

This chain joins TRBV6-2 or TRBV6-3 and TRBJ1-1; D is unclear. The CDR3 has 13 residues. The germline CDR1 and CDR2 sequences are MNHEY and SVGEGT. Trimming removed 6 bases at V and 0 bases at J, with 8 bases between. The CDR3 spells CASSRTVNTEAFF. The CDR3 DNA follows: TGTGCCAGCAGCCGCACAGTGAACACTGAAGCTTTCTTT.

The rearrangement uses TRBV29-1 and TRBJ2-5, with 11 bases that match TRBD1. The CDR3 spans 13 residues. Germline trimming cut 6 bases from V and 2 bases from J; bases unmatched to any gene: 2. In germline, CDR1 is SQVTM, CDR2 ANQGSEA. The CDR3 DNA sequence: TGCAGCGTGGACAGGGGGCGGCAAGAGACCCAGTACTTC. Its translation: CSVDRGRQETQYF.

The chain employs TRBV29-1 and TRBJ2-7, with 9 bases aligning to TRBD1. V lost 7 bases and J lost 1; bases outside the gene matches: 8. CDR1 is SQVTM and CDR2 is ANQGSEA in the germline V gene. The CDR3 spans 14 residues. CDR3 protein: CSADSGQGSYEQYF. The CDR3 DNA reads TGCAGCGCCGACTCGGGACAGGGTTCCTACGAGCAGTACTTC.

The V call is TRBV7-2, the J call TRBJ2-1; D ambiguous. The CDR3 loop spans 13 amino acids. Germline assignment: CDR1 SGHTA and CDR2 FQGNSA. V was shortened by 0 bases and J by 7 bases, with 7 bases between the two germline ends. The CDR3: CASSLAARNEQFF. The DNA of the CDR3 is TGTGCCAGCAGCTTAGCGGCTAGGAATGAGCAGTTCTTC.

The chain uses TRBV19 and TRBJ1-4; no clear D gene. The DNA end is a closer match to TRBJ2-2, so the J assignment may be wrong. Germline loops: CDR1 LNHDA, CDR2 SQIVND (reference sequence). The CDR3 length is 11 residues. The CDR3 spells CASSIAGELFF. The CDR3 bases are TGTGCCAGTAGTATAGCGGGGGAGCTGTTTTTT.

This clone appeared once. V is TRBV6-5 and J is TRBJ2-4; D unresolved. The germline V and J ends were trimmed by 5 bases and 1 base, with 12 bases remaining between them. The CDR3 runs 15 residues. Germline CDR1 is MNHEY and CDR2 is SVGAGI. This chain's CDR3 is CASSINLKAKNIQYF. The CDR3 nucleotides read TGTGCCAGCAGTATAAACTTGAAGGCCAAAAACATTCAGTACTTC.

The chain joins TRBV5-1 to TRBJ1-1; weak D call: TRBD1 (6 bases). V lost 7 bases, J lost 4 bases, and 17 bases lay in between. The germline gives CDR1 SGHRS, CDR2 YFSETQ. The CDR3 loop spans 14 amino acids. The CDR3 nucleotides are TGCGCCAGCGGCCTCCAGGGGAAAGGCACTGAAGCTTTCTTT. Amino acids: CASGLQGKGTEAFF. Supplemented by reference TRBV5-1 and TRBJ1-1, the full variable domain reads KAGVTQTPRYLIKTRGQQVTLSCSPISGHRSVSWYQQTPGQGLQFLFEYFSETQRNKGNFPGRFSGRQFSNSRSEMNVSTLELGDSALYLCASGLQGKGTEAFFGQGTRLTVV.

The V call is TRBV10-3, the J call TRBJ2-2; no reliable D call. CDR3 length: 14 amino acids. Trimming shortened V by 6 bases and J by 5 bases, and 13 bases separated the two germline ends. The germline V gene encodes CDR1 ENHRY and CDR2 SYGVKD. The CDR3, as DNA: TGTGCCATCAGAATGGGCAGTGGGACCGGGGAGCTGTTTTTT. Its protein product is CAIRMGSGTGELFF.

V gene TRBV19 combines with J gene TRBJ2-7, with D possibly matching TRBD2 (6 bases). CDR1 and CDR2 (germline): LNHDA, SQIVND (reference sequence). CDR3 size: 13 residues. Trimming shortened V by 5 bases and J by 3 bases, and 11 bases separated the two germline ends. The chain's CDR3 is CASSRREFYEQYF. CDR3 sequence (DNA): TGTGCCAGTAGTCGACGGGAGTTCTACGAGCAGTACTTC.

The rearrangement uses TRBV25-1 and TRBJ1-4; the D gene is possibly TRBD1 (6 bases). V was pared by 6 bases and J by 7 bases, with 9 bases between. CDR1 and CDR2 (germline): MGHDK, SYGVNS. This CDR3 has 12 residues. CDR3 sequence reads: CASRQGSEKLFF. Here the CDR3 DNA reads TGTGCCAGCAGACAGGGTAGTGAAAAACTGTTTTTT.

The J gene is TRBJ2-3, the V gene TRBV11-2, with TRBD2 matching over 7 bases. Losses at the gene ends were 5 bases for V and 4 bases for J; bases not matched to a gene: 9. Germline loops: CDR1 SGHAT, CDR2 FQNNGV. The CDR3 has 15 amino acids. This chain's CDR3 is CASSQTTGGADTQYF. In DNA form, the CDR3 reads TGTGCCAGCAGCCAAACCACGGGGGGAGCAGATACGCAGTATTTT.

This CDR3 is CAWSVATGKAEAFF. CDR3 sequence (DNA): TGTGCCTGGAGTGTCGCGACAGGGAAAGCTGAAGCTTTCTTT. The rearrangement uses TRBV30 and TRBJ1-1; 7 bases fit TRBD1. Losses at the gene ends were 0 bases for V and 6 bases for J; bases not matched to a gene: 7. The CDR3 covers 14 residues. CDR1 GTSNPN and CDR2 SVGIG come from the germline V gene (reference sequence).

The V and J genes are TRBV7-6 and TRBJ1-3; D is unresolved. With 1 base removed from V and 8 bases from J, the gap between germline ends came to 12 bases. The CDR3 length is 14 residues. Germline values: CDR1 SGHVS, CDR2 FNYEAQ. CDR3 nucleotide sequence: TGTGCCAGCAGCTTAGGTCGCCGGGAAGACACCATATATTTT. It specifies CASSLGRREDTIYF.